One T cell receptor (beta chain) is described in this entry. The CDR3 is made up of 15 amino acids. The germline CDR1 and CDR2 sequences are MNHEY and SVGEGT. V lost 6 bases to trimming and J lost 10 bases; unmatched junction nucleotides: 12. The sample belongs to a study of blood T cell repertoires in COVID-19. Across the study: Italy, Spain and the United States were the sources of the convalescent and acute COVID-19 samples. T cells, B-cell-depleted T cells, or PBMCs supplied cDNA or gDNA.

As processed by the authors: Quantification of nucleated cells was approximated via reference gene primer amplification. The repertoire was sequenced with immunoSEQ multiplex PCR; TCRdb's copy has only in-frame clones and lacks some. The V and J calls and the clone size are those of that table, but D and trimming were determined from the DNA. Altogether roughly 70,000 clones are present, around 86% being singletons, with the ten largest covering 2.5% to 3.5%. The chain joins TRBV6-2 or TRBV6-3 to TRBJ1-6; 7 positions match TRBD1. Sequenced sample: peripheral blood. The receptor's source is a man between 45 and 60 years old with active COVID-19. The CDR3 coding sequence is TGTGCCAGCAGCCTGGACTCGGACAGGAACTCACCCCTCCACTTT. It yields the protein CASSLDSDRNSPLHF.